The 26 T cell receptor beta chains in this list originate from one sample, sequenced in a study of T cells in Graves' hyperthyroidism and ophthalmopathy. It was RNA transcripts that yielded the amplified TCR beta CDR3 regions. During a first-round RT-PCR of the TCR CDR3, the HTBI primer set was used. Using its own MiXCR run on the multiplex PCR reads, TCRdb lists one record per CDR3 protein. The repertoire holds around 300,000 distinct CDR3 sequences, with over 20% as singletons. Sequencing input: blood. All receptors come from a man younger than 40 with Graves' ophthalmopathy.

This clonotype was detected a few times. The chain has TRBV10-3 and TRBJ2-1; D uncertain. The germline V and J ends were trimmed by 2 bases and 9 bases, with 11 bases remaining between them. This CDR3 spans 13 amino acids. Looked up from germline, CDR1 is ENHRY and CDR2 is SYGVKD. CDR3 in amino acids: CAISEAASSEQFF. DNA of the CDR3: TGTGCCATCAGTGAGGCTGCCTCGAGTGAGCAGTTCTTC.

This clonotype was observed at least ten times. The rearrangement links TRBV20-1 to TRBJ1-2, with D perhaps TRBD1 (6 bases). There are 14 residues in the CDR3. Trimming pared 6 bases from V and 8 bases from J, leaving 22 bases between. The germline V gene encodes CDR1 DFQATT and CDR2 SNEGSKA (reference sequence). DNA of the CDR3: TGCAGTGCCGTTGAGGAACAGGGAGGATACGGCTACACCTTC. As protein: CSAVEEQGGYGYTF.

This clonotype was counted at least ten times. The chain employs TRBV11-1 and TRBJ2-7, with 10 bases fitting TRBD1. V shed 0 bases, J shed 4 bases, and the junction held 6 bases outside the gene matches. The CDR3 has 16 amino acids. Per germline, CDR1 SGHAT and CDR2 FQDESV (reference sequence). The CDR3 loop reads CASSLAAGTGVYEQYF. DNA for the CDR3: TGTGCCAGCAGCTTAGCGGCGGGGACAGGGGTTTACGAGCAGTACTTC. The variable domain in full, with the rest retrieved from reference TRBV11-1 and TRBJ2-7, is EAEVAQSPRYKITEKSQAVAFWCDPISGHATLYWYRQILGQGPELLVQFQDESVVDDSQLPKDRFSAERLKGVDSTLKIQPAELGDSAMYLCASSLAAGTGVYEQYFGPGTRLTVT.

This clonotype was detected many times. The chain is built from TRBV11-3 and TRBJ2-1; D gene unclear. V lost 1 base and J 8 bases, leaving 6 bases between the germline ends. Germline CDR1 is SGHNT and CDR2 is YENEEA. The CDR3 extends over 12 amino acids. The CDR3 region has the DNA TGTGCCAGCAGCTTAGTCATCGATGAGCAGTTCTTC. It is translated as CASSLVIDEQFF.

V usage is TRBV29-1 and J usage is TRBJ2-3; tentatively, D is TRBD1 (5 bases). The ends were cut back, 4 bases at V and 2 bases at J, with 13 bases in the middle. Germline CDR1 is SQVTM and CDR2 is ANQGSEA. There are 14 residues in the CDR3. CDR3 in DNA: TGCAGCGTTGGAATGGACACCCACACAGATACGCAGTATTTT. Translated, it gives CSVGMDTHTDTQYF.

This clonotype was observed many times. This chain joins TRBV5-1 and TRBJ2-5, with D perhaps TRBD1 or TRBD2 (5 bases each). Looked up from germline, CDR1 is SGHRS and CDR2 is YFSETQ. Trimming removed 4 bases at V and 1 base at J, with 14 bases between. The CDR3 covers 15 residues. The CDR3 DNA reads TGCGCCAGCAGCCAGTTCGGGGCGCCCCAAGAGACCCAGTACTTC. Its translation: CASSQFGAPQETQYF.

In this sample, this clonotype turned up a few times. CDR3 region: CAWSVGDYYSNQPQHF. Here the CDR3 DNA reads TGTGCCTGGAGTGTAGGTGATTATTATAGCAATCAGCCCCAGCATTTT. V usage is TRBV30 and J usage is TRBJ1-5; no reliable D call. Trimming removed 0 bases at V and 0 bases at J, with 12 bases between. Germline V CDR1 and CDR2: GTSNPN, SVGIG (reference sequence). This CDR3 has 16 residues.

This clonotype has at least ten counts. CDR3 in amino acids: CASSGNLGTEAFF. CDR3 bases: TGTGCCAGCAGCGGAAACCTGGGCACTGAAGCTTTCTTT. This chain links TRBV6-1 with TRBJ1-1; no clear D gene. The V gene's germline CDR1 is MNHNS and CDR2 SASEGT. The V end lost 6 bases, the J end lost 4 bases, and 12 bases lay between the germline ends. This CDR3 is 13 amino acids long.

This clonotype came up a few times. The chain couples TRBV12-5 to TRBJ1-5; the D is unclear. Per germline, CDR1 LGHNT and CDR2 FRNRAP. V was pared by 0 bases and J by 6 bases, with 6 bases between. The CDR3 length is 13 residues. In DNA, the CDR3 is TGTGCTAGTGGTTTGGTAGAGTTTCAGCCCCAGCATTTT. Translated: CASGLVEFQPQHF.

The chain employs TRBV19 and TRBJ2-1; TRBD1 aligns across 8 bases. This CDR3 has 17 amino acids. Trimming took 6 bases from V and 0 from J; bases not matched to a gene: 10. In germline, CDR1 is LNHDA, CDR2 SQIVND (reference sequence). CDR3 in amino acids: CASRGQEVPSSYNEQFF. The CDR3 nucleotides read TGTGCCAGTAGGGGACAGGAAGTTCCGAGCTCCTACAATGAGCAGTTCTTC.

In its sample, this clonotype was seen a few times. CDR3 coding DNA: TGTGCCAGCGCCGGGGGGGGGCTTGGGGCCAACGTCCTGACTTTC. Encoded protein: CASAGGGLGANVLTF. V usage is TRBV27 and J usage is TRBJ2-6, with 8 bases identical to TRBD2. Germline V CDR1 and CDR2: MNHEY, SMNVEV (reference sequence). The CDR3 length is 15 residues. V lost 8 bases and J lost 3; bases outside the gene matches: 6.

This clonotype was seen many times. The chain joins TRBV5-6 to TRBJ2-7; unclear D gene. CDR3 length equals 13 residues. Germline CDR1 and CDR2: SGHDT and YYEEEE. V lost 3 bases to trimming and J lost 6 bases, with 13 bases between them. As DNA, the CDR3 is TGTGCCAGCAGCTCGTTAGCATGGGCCGAGCAGTACTTC. Translating it yields CASSSLAWAEQYF.

The chain employs TRBV4-1 and TRBJ2-1; D may be TRBD2 (6 bases). CDR1 and CDR2 (germline): MGHRA, YSYEKL. The CDR3 runs 11 residues. The V end lost 1 base, the J end lost 15 bases, and 10 bases lay between the germline ends. The CDR3 loop reads CASSQGGTPFF. The CDR3 nucleotides read TGCGCCAGCAGCCAAGGCGGGACTCCGTTCTTC.

In this sample, this clonotype turned up many times. The chain has TRBV5-1 and TRBJ2-1, with TRBD1 matching 10 bases. The CDR3 totals 15 residues. Trimming cost V 4 bases and J 8 bases; bases outside gene matches: 9. Germline V CDR1 and CDR2: SGHRS, YFSETQ. This chain's CDR3 is CASSLRQGATDEQFF. For the CDR3, the DNA is TGCGCCAGCAGCCTAAGACAGGGGGCGACGGATGAGCAGTTCTTC.

This clonotype was found many times. The V gene is TRBV6-2 or TRBV6-3, the J gene TRBJ1-5; 9 positions agree with TRBD1. This CDR3 has 15 residues. Trimming removed 2 bases from V and 5 bases from J; junction bases left unmatched: 4. The germline V gene encodes CDR1 MNHEY and CDR2 SVGEGT. The CDR3 coding sequence is TGTGCCAGCAGTTACGGGGGGACAGGGTATCAGCCCCAGCATTTT. It specifies CASSYGGTGYQPQHF.

The chain couples TRBV12-5 to TRBJ2-7, with a tentative D call TRBD2 (5 bases). Germline loops: CDR1 LGHNT, CDR2 FRNRAP. The CDR3 runs to 16 residues. V was trimmed by 0 bases and J by 0 bases, leaving 12 bases between them. CDR3 in amino acids: CASGLVLSGSSYEQYF. CDR3 coding DNA: TGTGCTAGTGGTTTGGTACTTTCGGGGAGCTCCTACGAGCAGTACTTC.

V and J are TRBV29-1 and TRBJ1-2, with a possible D match to TRBD1 (6 bases). The CDR3 is 12 amino acids. V shed 3 bases and J shed 2 bases, with 7 bases lying between them. CDR1 SQVTM and CDR2 ANQGSEA come from the germline V gene. DNA of the CDR3: TGCAGCGTTGACGGGGGCAACTATGGCTACACCTTC. Its translation: CSVDGGNYGYTF.

A few counts support this clonotype. The CDR3 loop is CSAPYDNEQFF. The CDR3 DNA reads TGCAGTGCTCCGTATGACAATGAGCAGTTCTTC. This chain uses TRBV20-1 with TRBJ2-1; D not resolved. The CDR3 has 11 residues. V was cut by 5 bases and J by 5 bases, with 7 bases left in between. From germline, CDR1 is DFQATT and CDR2 SNEGSKA (reference sequence).

This clonotype has a handful of counts. The J gene is TRBJ1-3, the V gene TRBV27, with 7 bases aligning to TRBD1. CDR1 and CDR2 (germline): MNHEY, SMNVEV (reference sequence). J gave up 4 bases and V 7 bases, and 7 bases lay outside the gene matches. The CDR3 extends over 14 amino acids. The CDR3 reads CASTSTGAGNTIYF. The CDR3 coding sequence is TGTGCCAGCACCTCCACAGGGGCCGGAAACACCATATATTTT.

This clonotype has only a few counts. CDR3 region: CASTSRSTGVEKLFF. CDR3 in DNA: TGTGCCAGCACATCGAGGTCTACAGGGGTGGAAAAACTGTTTTTT. The chain carries TRBV28 and TRBJ1-4; 7 positions match TRBD1. V dropped 7 bases and J dropped 8; count of bases not matched to a gene: 13. Germline V CDR1 and CDR2: MDHEN, SYDVKM. The CDR3 has 15 amino acids.

This clonotype was detected many times. The V and J genes are TRBV5-1 and TRBJ2-1; TRBD1 matches 7 bases. Per the germline V gene, CDR1 is SGHRS and CDR2 is YFSETQ. Losses at the gene ends were 4 bases for V and 9 bases for J; bases not matched to a gene: 4. This CDR3 has 12 amino acids. DNA for the CDR3: TGCGCCAGCAGCCCAGGGGGTACTGAGCAGTTCTTC. It specifies CASSPGGTEQFF.

This clonotype was observed many times. The V call is TRBV28, the J call TRBJ2-7, with D perhaps matching TRBD2 (6 bases). CDR3 length equals 16 residues. The V gene's germline CDR1 is MDHEN and CDR2 SYDVKM. V was trimmed by 1 base and J by 3 bases, leaving 16 bases between them. Written as DNA, the CDR3 is TGTGCCAGCAGTTTATTGGGCCGGGACTCCGGCTACGAGCAGTACTTC. Its protein product is CASSLLGRDSGYEQYF.

This clonotype was observed a handful of times. The gene calls are TRBV20-1 and TRBJ2-3; D is possibly TRBD1 or TRBD2 (6 bases each). Trimming pared 7 bases from V and 3 bases from J, leaving 17 bases between. Germline V gene data show CDR1 as DFQATT and CDR2 as SNEGSKA (reference sequence). This CDR3 has 14 amino acids. CDR3 nucleotide sequence: TGCAGTGGACAGGCGGCGGGACCGACAGATACGCAGTATTTT. Amino acids: CSGQAAGPTDTQYF.

J is TRBJ2-1 and V is TRBV9; the match to TRBD2 covers 8 bases. The CDR3 is made up of 14 amino acids. Germline V gene lookup returns CDR1 SGDLS and CDR2 YYNGEE. Trimming removed 3 bases from V and 4 bases from J; junction bases left unmatched: 3. CDR3 region: CASSALAEYNEQFF. The CDR3 nucleotides are TGTGCCAGCAGCGCACTAGCGGAATACAATGAGCAGTTCTTC.

In its sample, this clonotype was seen a few times. This chain joins TRBV6-5 and TRBJ2-1, with D tentatively TRBD1 (5 bases). In germline, CDR1 is MNHEY, CDR2 SVGAGI. Trimming took off 4 bases at V and 4 bases at J, with 20 bases between the two ends. CDR3 length: 17 residues. CDR3 loop: CASSFGQGRVAYNEQFF. As DNA, the CDR3 is TGTGCCAGCAGTTTCGGCCAGGGAAGGGTCGCGTACAATGAGCAGTTCTTC.

The chain joins TRBV12-3 or TRBV12-4 to TRBJ2-1, with D tentatively TRBD2 (5 bases). V dropped 5 bases and J dropped 6 bases, with 14 bases sitting between them. The length of the CDR3 is 14 residues. Here the CDR3 DNA reads TGTGCCAGCAGTGGACTCAGAGCCCGCAATGAGCAGTTCTTC. It yields the protein CASSGLRARNEQFF.